This T cell receptor beta chain was documented in a study of Tregs in tolerant kidney transplant recipients. Of note for this clone: Its antigen is currently unknown.

Generated by immunoSEQ multiplex PCR, the TCRdb table keeps only in-frame clones and is missing some. The table has about 110,000 clones, 85% to 90% seen once; the top ten hold under 0.35%. Thawed PBMCs were FACS-sorted into unstimulated CD4+CD25+CD127- regulatory T cells, CD4+CD25- non-regulatory cells, CD4 and CD8 cells. Study-level points and caveats: Biological reproducibility was not directly addressed in this study. Activated donor B cell expansion appeared to reveal the most relevant donor-specific TCRbeta repertoire.

The CDR3 is 14 residues long. J was trimmed by 2 bases and V by 8 bases; bases with no gene match: 6. Germline loops: CDR1 SNHLY, CDR2 FYNNEI. The V and J genes are TRBV2 and TRBJ2-3; 8 bases are shared with TRBD2. The sequence came from a human donor who received a combined kidney and bone marrow transplant. The sample here was CD4+ T cells from blood, taken before the transplant. The CDR3 loop is CASFSGVLTDTQYF. CDR3 sequence (DNA): TGTGCCAGCTTTAGCGGGGTGCTCACAGATACGCAGTATTTT.